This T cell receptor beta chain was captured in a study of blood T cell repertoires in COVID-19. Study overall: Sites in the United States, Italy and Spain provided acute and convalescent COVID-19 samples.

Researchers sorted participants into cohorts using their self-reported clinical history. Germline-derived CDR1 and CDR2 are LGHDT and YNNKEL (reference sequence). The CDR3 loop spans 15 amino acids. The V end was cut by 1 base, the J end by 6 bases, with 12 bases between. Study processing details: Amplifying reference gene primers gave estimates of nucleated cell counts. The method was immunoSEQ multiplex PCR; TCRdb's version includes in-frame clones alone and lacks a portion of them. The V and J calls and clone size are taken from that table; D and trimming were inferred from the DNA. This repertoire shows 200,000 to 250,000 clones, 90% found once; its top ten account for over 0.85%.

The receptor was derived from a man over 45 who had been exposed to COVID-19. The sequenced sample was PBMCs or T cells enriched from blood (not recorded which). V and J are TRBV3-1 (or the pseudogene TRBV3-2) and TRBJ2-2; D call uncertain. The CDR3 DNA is TGTGCCAGCAGCCAAGTCGGTCTGTTCGCCGGGGAGCTGTTTTTT. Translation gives CASSQVGLFAGELFF.